The clone carrying this TCR beta chain was seen more than once but under ten times. The V end was cut by 3 bases, the J end by 6 bases, with 20 bases between. The CDR3 contains 17 residues. CDR1 is MGHRA and CDR2 is YSYEKL in the germline V gene. Generated by immunoSEQ multiplex PCR, the TCRdb table keeps only in-frame clones and is missing some. Found here are about 5,500 clones, roughly 90% of them singletons; the top ten hold approximately 24%. The data belong to a study of T cell clonotyping in hematopoietic cell transplantation. This rearrangement joins TRBV4-1 to TRBJ2-2; a weak D match, TRBD2 (6 bases). Sequencing used peripheral blood mononuclear cells, obtained 100 days after allogeneic stem cell transplant. This receptor was obtained from a male patient aged 70 to 80 who had an allogeneic stem cell transplant from an unrelated donor, so T cells may come from the graft donor. Some clones in this sample may be carry-over from other donors' samples. CDR3 nucleotide sequence: TGCGCCAGCAGCCAGACCGGGGCGCAACCGGGGGCCGGGGAGCTGTTTTTT. Protein sequence: CASSQTGAQPGAGELFF.